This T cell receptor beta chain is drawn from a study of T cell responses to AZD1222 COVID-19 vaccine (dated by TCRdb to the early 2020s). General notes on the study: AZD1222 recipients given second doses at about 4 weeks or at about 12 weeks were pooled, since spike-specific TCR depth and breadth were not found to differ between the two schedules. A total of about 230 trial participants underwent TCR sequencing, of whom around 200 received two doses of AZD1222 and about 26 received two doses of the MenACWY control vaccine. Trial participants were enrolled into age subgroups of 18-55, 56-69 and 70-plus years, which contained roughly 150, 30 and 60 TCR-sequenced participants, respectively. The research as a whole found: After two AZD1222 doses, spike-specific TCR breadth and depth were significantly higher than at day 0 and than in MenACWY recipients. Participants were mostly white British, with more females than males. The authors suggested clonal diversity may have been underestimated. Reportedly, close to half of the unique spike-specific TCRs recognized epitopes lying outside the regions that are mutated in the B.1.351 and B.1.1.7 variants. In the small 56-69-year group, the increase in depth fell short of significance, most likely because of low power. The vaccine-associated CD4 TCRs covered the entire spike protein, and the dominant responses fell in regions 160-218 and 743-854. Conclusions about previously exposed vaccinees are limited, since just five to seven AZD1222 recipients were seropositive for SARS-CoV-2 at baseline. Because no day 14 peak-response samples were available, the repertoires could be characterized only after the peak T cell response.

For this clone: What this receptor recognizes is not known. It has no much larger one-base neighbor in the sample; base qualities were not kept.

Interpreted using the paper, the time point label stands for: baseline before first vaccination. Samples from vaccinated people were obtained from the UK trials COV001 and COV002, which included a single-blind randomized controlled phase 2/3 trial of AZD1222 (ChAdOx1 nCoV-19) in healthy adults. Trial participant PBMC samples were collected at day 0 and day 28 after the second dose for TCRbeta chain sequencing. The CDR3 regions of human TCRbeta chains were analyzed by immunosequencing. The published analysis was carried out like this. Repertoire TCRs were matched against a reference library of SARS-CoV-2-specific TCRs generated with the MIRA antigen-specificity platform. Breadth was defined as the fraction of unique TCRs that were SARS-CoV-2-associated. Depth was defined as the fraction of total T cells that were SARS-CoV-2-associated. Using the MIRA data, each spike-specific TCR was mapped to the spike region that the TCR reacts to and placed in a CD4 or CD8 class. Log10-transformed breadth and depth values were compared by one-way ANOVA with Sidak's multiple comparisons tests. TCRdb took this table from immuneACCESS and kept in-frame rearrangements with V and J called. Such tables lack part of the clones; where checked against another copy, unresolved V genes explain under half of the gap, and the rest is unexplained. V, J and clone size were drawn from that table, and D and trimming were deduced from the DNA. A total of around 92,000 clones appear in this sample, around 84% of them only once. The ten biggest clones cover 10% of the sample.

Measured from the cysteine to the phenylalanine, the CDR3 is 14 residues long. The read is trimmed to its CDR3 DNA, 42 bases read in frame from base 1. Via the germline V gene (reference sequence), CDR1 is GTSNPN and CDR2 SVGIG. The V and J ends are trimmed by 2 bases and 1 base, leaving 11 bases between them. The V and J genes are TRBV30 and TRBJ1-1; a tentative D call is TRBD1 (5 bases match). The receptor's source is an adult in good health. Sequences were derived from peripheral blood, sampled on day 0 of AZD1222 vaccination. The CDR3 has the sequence CAWSKGQGNTEAFF. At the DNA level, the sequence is TGTGCCTGGAGTAAGGGGCAGGGGAACACTGAAGCTTTCTTT.